This T cell receptor beta chain was identified during a study of T cells in Graves' hyperthyroidism and ophthalmopathy. Over 18 months, lack of ophthalmopathy progression marked Graves' hyperthyroidism as stable. This clonotype was seen more than once but under ten times. Amplification of TCR beta CDR3 regions used RNA as the template. During a first-round RT-PCR of the TCR CDR3, the HTBI primer set was used. TCRdb independently ran MiXCR on the multiplex PCR reads; one entry per CDR3 protein. This sample has a few hundred thousand distinct CDR3 sequences; less than 15% occur once, and the top ten carry roughly 13%. Germline V gives CDR1 MNHNS, CDR2 SASEGT. CDR3 length: 16 residues. Trimming cost V 5 bases and J 3 bases, with 18 bases left between them.

The sample consisted of blood. This chain connects TRBV6-1 to TRBJ2-3, with TRBD2 as a possible D gene (5 bases). The receptor was derived from a middle-aged woman with Graves' hyperthyroidism. This CDR3 is CASSPLPGVTTDTQYF. The CDR3 DNA sequence: TGTGCCAGCAGTCCCCTCCCCGGGGTTACAACAGATACGCAGTATTTT.